This note documents a single TCR beta chain sequence. PCR used 60 Vbeta primers and 13 Jbeta primers. The method was immunoSEQ multiplex PCR; TCRdb's version includes in-frame clones alone and lacks a portion of them. The profile shows 100,000 to 150,000 clones, around 77% of them singletons. This sample is drawn from a study of cytomegalovirus exposure and HLA in healthy donors. The sample comprised PBMCs. The source of this sequence is a human donor in good health.

The CDR3 protein is CASSFRGRAYEQYF. DNA for the CDR3: TGTGCCAGCAGTTTCCGGGGGAGGGCCTACGAGCAGTACTTC. The chain uses TRBV28 and TRBJ2-7; 7 nucleotides agree with TRBD2. The CDR3 is 14 amino acids. V was pared by 3 bases and J by 2 bases, with 4 bases of the junction left unmatched. CDR1 and CDR2 (germline): MDHEN, SYDVKM.